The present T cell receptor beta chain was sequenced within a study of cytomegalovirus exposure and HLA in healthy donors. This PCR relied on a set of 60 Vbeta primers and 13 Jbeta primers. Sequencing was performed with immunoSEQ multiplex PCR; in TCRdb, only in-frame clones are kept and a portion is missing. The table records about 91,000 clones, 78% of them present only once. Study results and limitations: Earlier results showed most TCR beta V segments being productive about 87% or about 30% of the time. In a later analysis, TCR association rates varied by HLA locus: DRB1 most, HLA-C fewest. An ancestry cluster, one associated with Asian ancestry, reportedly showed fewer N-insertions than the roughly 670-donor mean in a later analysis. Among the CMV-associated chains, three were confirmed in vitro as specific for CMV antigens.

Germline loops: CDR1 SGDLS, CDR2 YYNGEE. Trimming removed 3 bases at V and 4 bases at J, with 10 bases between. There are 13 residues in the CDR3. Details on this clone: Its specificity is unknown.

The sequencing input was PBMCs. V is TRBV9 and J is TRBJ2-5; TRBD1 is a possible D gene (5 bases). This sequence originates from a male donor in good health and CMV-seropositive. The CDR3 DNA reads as TGTGCCAGCAGCGGGGCTAGGGGAGAGACCCAGTACTTC. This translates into CASSGARGETQYF.